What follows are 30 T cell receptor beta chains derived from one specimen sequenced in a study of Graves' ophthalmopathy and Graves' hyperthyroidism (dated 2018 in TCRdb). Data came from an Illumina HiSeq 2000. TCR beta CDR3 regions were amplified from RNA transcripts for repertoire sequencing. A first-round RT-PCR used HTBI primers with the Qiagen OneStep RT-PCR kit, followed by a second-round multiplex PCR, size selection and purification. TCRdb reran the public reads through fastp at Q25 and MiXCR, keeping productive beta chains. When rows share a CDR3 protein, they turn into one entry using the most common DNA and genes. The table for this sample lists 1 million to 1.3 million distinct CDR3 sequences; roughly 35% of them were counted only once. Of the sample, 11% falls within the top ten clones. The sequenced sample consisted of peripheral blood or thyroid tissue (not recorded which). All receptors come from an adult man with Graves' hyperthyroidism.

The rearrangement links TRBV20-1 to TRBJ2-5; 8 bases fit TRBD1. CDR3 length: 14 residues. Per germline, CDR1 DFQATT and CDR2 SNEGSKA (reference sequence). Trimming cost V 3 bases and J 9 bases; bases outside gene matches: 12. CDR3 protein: CSASPTGVGEAQYF. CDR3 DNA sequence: TGCAGTGCTAGTCCGACAGGGGTGGGGGAGGCCCAGTACTTC.

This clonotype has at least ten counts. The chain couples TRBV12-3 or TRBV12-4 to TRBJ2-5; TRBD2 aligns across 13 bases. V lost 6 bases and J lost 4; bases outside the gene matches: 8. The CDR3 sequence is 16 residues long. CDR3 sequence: CASSRLAGGGLETQYF. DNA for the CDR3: TGTGCCAGCAGCAGACTAGCGGGAGGCGGTCTAGAGACCCAGTACTTC.

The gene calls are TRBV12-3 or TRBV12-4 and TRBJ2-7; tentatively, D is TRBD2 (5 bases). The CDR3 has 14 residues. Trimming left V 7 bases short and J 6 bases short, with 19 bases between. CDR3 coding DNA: TGTGCCAGCACAAGTTGGGAGTCTTTAGGCGAGCAGTACTTC. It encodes CASTSWESLGEQYF.

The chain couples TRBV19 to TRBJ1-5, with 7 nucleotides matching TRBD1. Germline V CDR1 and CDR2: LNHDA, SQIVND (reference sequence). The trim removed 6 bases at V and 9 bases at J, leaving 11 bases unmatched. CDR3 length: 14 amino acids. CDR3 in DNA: TGTGCCAGTAGGCCGGGACAGCTCAAATCGCCCCAGCATTTT. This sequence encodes CASRPGQLKSPQHF.

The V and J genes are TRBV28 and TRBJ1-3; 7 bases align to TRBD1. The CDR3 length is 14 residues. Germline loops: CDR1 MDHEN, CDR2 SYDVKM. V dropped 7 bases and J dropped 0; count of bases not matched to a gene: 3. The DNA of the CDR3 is TGTGCCAGCAAGACAGGGAACTCTGGAAACACCATATATTTT. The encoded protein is CASKTGNSGNTIYF. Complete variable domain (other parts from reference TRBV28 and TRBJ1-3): DVKVTQSSRYLVKRTGEKVFLECVQDMDHENMFWYRQDPGLGLRLIYFSYDVKMKEKGDIPEGYSVSREKKERFSLILESASTNQTSMYLCASKTGNSGNTIYFGEGSWLTVV.

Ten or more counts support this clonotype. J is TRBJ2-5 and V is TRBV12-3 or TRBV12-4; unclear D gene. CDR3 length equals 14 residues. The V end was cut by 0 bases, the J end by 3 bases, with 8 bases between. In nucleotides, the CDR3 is TGTGCCAGCAGTTTAGCCGGGTGGAAAGAGACCCAGTACTTC. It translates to CASSLAGWKETQYF.

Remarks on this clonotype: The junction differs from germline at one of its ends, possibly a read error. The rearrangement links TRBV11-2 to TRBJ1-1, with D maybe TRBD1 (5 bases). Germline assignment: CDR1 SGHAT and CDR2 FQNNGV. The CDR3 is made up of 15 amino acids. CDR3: CASTLGWGADTEAFF. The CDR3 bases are TGTGCCAGCACCTTAGGCTGGGGCGCAGACACTGAAGCTTTCTTT.

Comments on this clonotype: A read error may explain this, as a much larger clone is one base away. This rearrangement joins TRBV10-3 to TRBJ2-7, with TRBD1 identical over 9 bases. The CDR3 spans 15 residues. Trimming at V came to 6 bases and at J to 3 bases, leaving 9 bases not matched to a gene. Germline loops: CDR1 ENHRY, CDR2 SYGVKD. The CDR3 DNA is TGTGCCATCAGCGCGCCGGACAGGGGCTTCTACGAGCAGTACTTC. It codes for CAISAPDRGFYEQYF.

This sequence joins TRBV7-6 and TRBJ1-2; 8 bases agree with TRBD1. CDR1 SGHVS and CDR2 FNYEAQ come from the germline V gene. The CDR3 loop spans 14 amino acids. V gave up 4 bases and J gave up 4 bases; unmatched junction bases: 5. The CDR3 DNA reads TGTGCCAGCAGCTCGCGACAGGGGCCCTATGGCTACACCTTC. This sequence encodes CASSSRQGPYGYTF.

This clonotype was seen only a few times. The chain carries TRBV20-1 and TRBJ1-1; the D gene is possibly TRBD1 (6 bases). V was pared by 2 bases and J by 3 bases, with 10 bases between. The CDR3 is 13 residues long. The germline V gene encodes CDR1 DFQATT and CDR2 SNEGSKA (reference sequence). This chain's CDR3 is CSARPDRYTEAFF. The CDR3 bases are TGCAGTGCTAGACCTGACAGGTACACTGAAGCTTTCTTT.

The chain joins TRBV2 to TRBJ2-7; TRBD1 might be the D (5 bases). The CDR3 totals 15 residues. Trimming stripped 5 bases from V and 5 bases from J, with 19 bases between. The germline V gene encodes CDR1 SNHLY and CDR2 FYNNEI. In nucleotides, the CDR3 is TGTGCCAGCAGTTCCTTCGGCCAGGGCTCTGACGAGCAGTACTTC. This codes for CASSSFGQGSDEQYF.

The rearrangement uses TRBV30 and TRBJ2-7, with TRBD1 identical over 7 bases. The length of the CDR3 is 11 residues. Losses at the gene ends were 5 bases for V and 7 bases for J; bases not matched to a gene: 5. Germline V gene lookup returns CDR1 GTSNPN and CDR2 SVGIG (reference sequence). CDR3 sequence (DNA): TGTGCCTGGGGATCAGGGGGTGAGCAGTACTTC. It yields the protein CAWGSGGEQYF. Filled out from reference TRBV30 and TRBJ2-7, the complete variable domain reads SQTIHQWPATLVQPVGSPLSLECTVEGTSNPNLYWYRQAAGRGLQLLFYSVGIGQISSEVPQNLSASRPQDRQFILSSKKLLLSDSGFYLCAWGSGGEQYFGPGTRLTVT.

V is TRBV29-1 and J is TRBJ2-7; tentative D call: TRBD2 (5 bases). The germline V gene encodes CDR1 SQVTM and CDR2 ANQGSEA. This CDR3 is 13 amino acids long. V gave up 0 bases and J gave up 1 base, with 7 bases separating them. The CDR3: CSVEDRGSYEQYF. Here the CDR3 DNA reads TGCAGCGTTGAAGATCGGGGATCCTACGAGCAGTACTTC.

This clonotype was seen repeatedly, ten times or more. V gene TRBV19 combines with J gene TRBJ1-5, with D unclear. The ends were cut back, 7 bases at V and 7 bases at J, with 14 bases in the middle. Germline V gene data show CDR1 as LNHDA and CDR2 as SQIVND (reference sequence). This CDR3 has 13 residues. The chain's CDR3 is CASMAAQWQPQHF. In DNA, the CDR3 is TGTGCCAGTATGGCGGCTCAATGGCAGCCCCAGCATTTT.

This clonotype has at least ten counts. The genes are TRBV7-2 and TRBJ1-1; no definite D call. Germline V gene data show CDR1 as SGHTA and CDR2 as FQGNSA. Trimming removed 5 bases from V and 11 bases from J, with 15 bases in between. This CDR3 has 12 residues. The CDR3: CASSVDGLLAFF. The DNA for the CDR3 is TGTGCCAGCAGCGTCGACGGTCTACTGGCTTTCTTT.

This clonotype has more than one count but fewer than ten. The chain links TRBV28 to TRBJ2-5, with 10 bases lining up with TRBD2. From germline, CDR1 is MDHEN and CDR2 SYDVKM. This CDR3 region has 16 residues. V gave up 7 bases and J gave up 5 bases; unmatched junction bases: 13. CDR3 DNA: TGTGCCAGCACCAAAGCCCCTAGCGGGGGTCTGGAGACCCAGTACTTC. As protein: CASTKAPSGGLETQYF.

The CDR3 DNA reads TGTGCCAGCAGCGAGATAGCGGGGGATCCCTACGAGCAGTACTTC. This codes for CASSEIAGDPYEQYF. This chain connects TRBV7-9 to TRBJ2-7, with 9 nucleotides matching TRBD2. CDR1 and CDR2 (germline): SEHNR, FQNEAQ (reference sequence). The CDR3 has 15 amino acids. After removal of 5 bases from V and 2 bases from J, the junction contained 7 bases not matched to a gene.

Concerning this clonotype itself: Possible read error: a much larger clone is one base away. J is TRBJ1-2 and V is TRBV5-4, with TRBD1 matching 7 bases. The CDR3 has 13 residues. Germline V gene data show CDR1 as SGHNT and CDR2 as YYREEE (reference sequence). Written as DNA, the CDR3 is TGTGCCAGCACCGCGACAGGGCGAGATGGCCACACCTTC. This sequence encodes CASTATGRDGHTF.

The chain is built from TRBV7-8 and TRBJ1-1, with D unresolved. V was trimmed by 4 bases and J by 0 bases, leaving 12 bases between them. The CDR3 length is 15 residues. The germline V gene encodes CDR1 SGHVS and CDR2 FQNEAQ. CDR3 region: CASSSLGQLNTEAFF. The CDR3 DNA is TGTGCCAGCAGCTCCTTAGGGCAATTGAACACTGAAGCTTTCTTT.

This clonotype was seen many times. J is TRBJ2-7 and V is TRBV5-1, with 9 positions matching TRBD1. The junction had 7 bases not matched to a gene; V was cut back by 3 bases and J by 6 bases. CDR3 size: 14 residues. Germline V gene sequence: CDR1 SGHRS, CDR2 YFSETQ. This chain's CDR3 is CASSSGQGLSEQYF. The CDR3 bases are TGCGCCAGCAGCTCGGGACAGGGCCTTAGCGAGCAGTACTTC. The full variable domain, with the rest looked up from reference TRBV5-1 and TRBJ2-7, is KAGVTQTPRYLIKTRGQQVTLSCSPISGHRSVSWYQQTPGQGLQFLFEYFSETQRNKGNFPGRFSGRQFSNSRSEMNVSTLELGDSALYLCASSSGQGLSEQYFGPGTRLTVT.

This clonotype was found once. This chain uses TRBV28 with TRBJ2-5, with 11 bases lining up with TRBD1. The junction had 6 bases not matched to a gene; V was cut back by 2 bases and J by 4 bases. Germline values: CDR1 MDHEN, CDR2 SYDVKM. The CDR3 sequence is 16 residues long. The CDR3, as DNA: TGTGCCAGCAGTTTAGGAGGACAGGGGGCACGAGAGACCCAGTACTTC. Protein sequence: CASSLGGQGARETQYF.

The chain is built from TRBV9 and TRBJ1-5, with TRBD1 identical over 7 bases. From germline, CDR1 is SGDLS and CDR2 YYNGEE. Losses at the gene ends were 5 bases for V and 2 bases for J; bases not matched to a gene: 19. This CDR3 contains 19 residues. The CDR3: CASSYEGAGGIMRNQPQHF. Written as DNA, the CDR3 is TGTGCCAGCAGTTACGAGGGGGCCGGGGGAATTATGCGCAATCAGCCCCAGCATTTT.

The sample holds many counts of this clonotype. CDR3 sequence reads: CASSLNAGGPNEQYF. The CDR3 DNA follows: TGTGCCAGCAGCTTAAACGCGGGAGGGCCCAACGAGCAGTACTTC. The chain couples TRBV7-6 to TRBJ2-7, with 9 bases matching TRBD2. The CDR3 totals 15 residues. The junction had 7 bases not matched to a gene; V was cut back by 2 bases and J by 5 bases. CDR1 and CDR2 (germline): SGHVS, FNYEAQ.

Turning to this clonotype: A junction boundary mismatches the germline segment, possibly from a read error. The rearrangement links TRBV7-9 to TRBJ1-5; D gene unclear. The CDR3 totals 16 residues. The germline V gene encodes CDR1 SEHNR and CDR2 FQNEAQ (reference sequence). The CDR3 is CASSPQMAYSNQPQHF. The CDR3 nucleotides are TGCGCCAGCAGCCCTCAAATGGCTTATAGCAATCAGCCCCAGCATTTT.

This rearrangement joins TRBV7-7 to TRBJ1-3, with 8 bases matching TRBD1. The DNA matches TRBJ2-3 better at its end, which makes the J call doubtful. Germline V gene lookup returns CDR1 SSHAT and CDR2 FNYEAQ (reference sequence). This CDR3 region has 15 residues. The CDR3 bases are TGTGCCAGCAGCCCACAGGGGGTAAGGTCGGATACGCAGTATTTT. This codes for CASSPQGVRSDTQYF.

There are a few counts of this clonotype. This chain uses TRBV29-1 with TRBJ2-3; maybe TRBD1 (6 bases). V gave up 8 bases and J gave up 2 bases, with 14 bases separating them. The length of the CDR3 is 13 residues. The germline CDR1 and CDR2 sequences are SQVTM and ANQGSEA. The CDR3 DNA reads TGCAGCCTCGGGACACGATTCACAGATACGCAGTATTTT. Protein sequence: CSLGTRFTDTQYF.

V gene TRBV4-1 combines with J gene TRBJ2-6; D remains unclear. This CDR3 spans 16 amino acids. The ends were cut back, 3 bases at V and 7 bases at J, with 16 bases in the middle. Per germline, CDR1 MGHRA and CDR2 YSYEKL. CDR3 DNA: TGCGCCAGCAGCCAGATCTACCCACCTTGTGCCAACGTCCTGACTTTC. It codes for CASSQIYPPCANVLTF.

CDR3 region: CASSLLDYGTGELFF. The CDR3 DNA is TGTGCCAGCAGCTTACTTGACTACGGAACCGGGGAGCTGTTTTTT. J is TRBJ2-2 and V is TRBV7-3; the D gene is possibly TRBD2 (5 bases). Germline V lookup: CDR1 SGHTA, CDR2 FQGTGA. Trimming removed 2 bases from V and 5 bases from J, with 12 bases in between. The CDR3 extends over 15 amino acids. The full variable domain, with the rest looked up from reference TRBV7-3 and TRBJ2-2, is GAGVSQTPSNKVTEKGKYVELRCDPISGHTALYWYRQSLGQGPEFLIYFQGTGAADDSGLPNDRFFAVRPEGSVSTLKIQRTERGDSAVYLCASSLLDYGTGELFFGEGSRLTVL.

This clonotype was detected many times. The CDR3 loop reads CASSGGQGGHEQYF. CDR3 bases: TGTGCCAGCAGCGGCGGGCAGGGTGGCCACGAGCAGTACTTC. V and J are TRBV9 and TRBJ2-7; D tentatively fits TRBD1 or TRBD2 (5 bases each). The ends were cut back, 3 bases at V and 5 bases at J, with 15 bases in the middle. The germline V gene encodes CDR1 SGDLS and CDR2 YYNGEE. The CDR3 totals 14 residues.

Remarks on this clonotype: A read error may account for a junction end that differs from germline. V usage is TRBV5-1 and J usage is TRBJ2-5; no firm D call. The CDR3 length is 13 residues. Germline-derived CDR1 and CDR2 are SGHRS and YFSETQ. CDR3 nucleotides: TGCGCCAGCAGCTTGGCAGGAAGAGAGACCCAGTGCTTC. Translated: CASSLAGRETQCF.